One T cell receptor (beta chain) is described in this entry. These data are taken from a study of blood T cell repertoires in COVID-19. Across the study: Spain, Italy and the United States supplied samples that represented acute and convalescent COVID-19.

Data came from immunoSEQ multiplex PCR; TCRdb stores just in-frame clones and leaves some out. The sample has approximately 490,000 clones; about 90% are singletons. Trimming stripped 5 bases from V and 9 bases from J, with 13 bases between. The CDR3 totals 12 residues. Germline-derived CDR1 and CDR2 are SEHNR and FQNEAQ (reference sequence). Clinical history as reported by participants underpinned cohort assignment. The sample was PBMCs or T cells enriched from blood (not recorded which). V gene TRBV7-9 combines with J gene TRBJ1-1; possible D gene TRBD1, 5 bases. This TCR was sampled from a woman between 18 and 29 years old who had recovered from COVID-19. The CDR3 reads CASSRGVNQAFF. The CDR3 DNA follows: TGTGCCAGCAGCCGGGGGGTCAACCAAGCTTTCTTT.